This record looks at one T cell receptor beta chain sequence and its context. This entry belongs to a study of blood T cell repertoires in COVID-19. TCRdb keeps only in-frame clones here, not all; method: immunoSEQ multiplex PCR. The table lists about 180,000 clones, 65% to 85% of them singletons, with around 6.3% in the top ten. Trimming left V 4 bases short and J 8 bases short, with 15 bases between. The CDR3 runs to 14 residues. CDR1 MGHRA and CDR2 YSYEKL come from the germline V gene. The chain carries TRBV4-1 and TRBJ2-1, with D perhaps TRBD2 (7 bases). Input material: peripheral blood. The source is a woman aged 40 to 55 with COVID-19, enrolled during active disease. CDR3 sequence reads: CASSRVGGGDEQFF. The CDR3 nucleotides read TGCGCCAGCAGCCGTGTGGGGGGGGGCGATGAGCAGTTCTTC.